This T cell receptor beta chain appears in the sequencing data of a study of shared clonotypes between healthy human individuals. Regarding the study as a whole: Rarefaction gave evidence that sorted-subset sequencing remained incomplete despite large depth.

The germline CDR1 and CDR2 sequences are SGHRS and YFSETQ. After removal of 4 bases from V and 5 bases from J, the junction contained 8 bases not matched to a gene. This CDR3 is 14 amino acids long. This clone has just one count. As yet, its antigen is unknown. Data came from immunoSEQ multiplex PCR; TCRdb stores just in-frame clones and leaves some out. The sample yields 2 million to 3 million clones, 80% to 95% seen once. The study drew its donors from healthy HIV-negative adults without recent acute infections or vaccinations. The sequencing input was naive CD4+ T cells from PBMCs. Subset denoted: CD45RA+ positively selected. This chain connects TRBV5-1 to TRBJ2-5, with 7 positions matching TRBD2. The clonotype originates from a man aged 18 to 35 in good health. Some clones in this sample may be carry-over from other donors' samples. CDR3 coding DNA: TGCGCCAGCAGCAGGGAGGGCCTTGGGGAGACCCAGTACTTC. This gives the protein CASSREGLGETQYF.